Each of the 11 T cell receptor beta chains below was sequenced from the same sample in a study of T cells in women clearing cervical HPV infection. TCRdb's copy holds only in-frame clones and misses some; the assay was immunoSEQ multiplex PCR. Listed are under 50,000 clones; 4.8% falls within the top ten. What was sequenced was blood buffy coat. The source of these receptors is a woman aged 18-70 years with a cervical HPV16 infection that either progressed to CIN3+ or cleared (not recorded which).

On this clone: Read data end 3 residues before the CDR3 end; the end is taken from the germline J gene. This chain links TRBV11-2 with TRBJ2-1, with TRBD2 matching over 9 bases. Germline V lookup: CDR1 SGHAT, CDR2 FQNNGV. There are 15 residues in the CDR3. After removal of 3 bases from V and 8 bases from J, the junction contained 8 bases not matched to a gene. This CDR3 reads CASSFEAGGRYEQFF. The sequenced CDR3 bases are TGTGCCAGCAGCTTTGAGGCGGGGGGGCGTTATGAG.

Worth noting for this clone: The CDR3 end falls 3 residues outside the read, so it is completed with the germline J gene. The chain joins TRBV7-8 to TRBJ2-5; 12 nucleotides align to TRBD2. CDR3 size: 17 residues. V dropped 5 bases and J dropped 2; count of bases not matched to a gene: 9. CDR1 and CDR2 from the germline V gene are SGHVS and FQNEAQ. The CDR3 loop reads CASSHLGLAGGQETQYF. The covered CDR3 bases are TGTGCCAGCAGCCACTTGGGCCTAGCGGGGGGGCAAGAGACC.

With regard to this clone: The missing CDR3 end, 3 residues past where the read stops, is filled in from the germline J gene. The chain joins TRBV4-1 to TRBJ2-5, with D possibly TRBD2 on 5 matching bases. Per germline, CDR1 MGHRA and CDR2 YSYEKL. The CDR3 runs 15 residues. Between the trimmed V and J ends, which lost 1 base and 3 bases, there was a span of 12 bases. The CDR3 reads CASSQGSQRKETQYF. Partial CDR3 DNA: TGCGCCAGCAGCCAAGGATCCCAGCGGAAAGAGACC.

Worth noting for this clone: The sequence runs out 3 residues before the end of the CDR3; the remainder is reconstructed from the germline J gene. J is TRBJ1-5 and V is TRBV2; 9 positions match TRBD1. V shed 5 bases and J 6 bases; nucleotides not matched to a gene: 11. The germline V gene encodes CDR1 SNHLY and CDR2 FYNNEI. CDR3 length: 16 amino acids. The CDR3 loop is CASSRDRGRAGQPQHF. The DNA read from the CDR3 is TGTGCCAGCAGTCGCGACAGGGGGAGAGCCGGTCAGCCC. The full variable domain, with the rest looked up from reference TRBV2 and TRBJ1-5, is EPEVTQTPSHQVTQMGQEVILRCVPISNHLYFYWYRQILGQKVEFLVSFYNNEISEKSEIFDDQFSVERPDGSNFTLKIRSTKLEDSAMYFCASSRDRGRAGQPQHFGDGTRLSIL.

To note about this clone: The read halts 3 residues ahead of the CDR3 end, with the missing end drawn from the germline J gene. The chain has TRBV6-2 or TRBV6-3 and TRBJ2-1, with 7 bases aligning to TRBD2. J was trimmed by 3 bases and V by 6 bases; bases with no gene match: 11. Germline V gives CDR1 MNHEY, CDR2 SVGEGT. The CDR3 extends over 16 amino acids. CDR3 DNA, as far as it was read: TGTGCCAGCAGCCCACCCTTGCGGGGGTGCTACAATGAG. It is translated as CASSPPLRGCYNE. The full CDR3 protein reads CASSPPLRGCYNEQFF.

To note about this clone: The read is 3 residues too short to cover the CDR3 end, so that end is filled in from the germline J gene. The chain has TRBV14 and TRBJ2-3; 10 nucleotides align to TRBD2. The V segment lost 1 base and the J segment 5 bases; nucleotides outside the gene matches: 12. CDR1 SGHDN and CDR2 FVKESK come from the germline V gene. The CDR3 loop spans 18 amino acids. CDR3 DNA, as far as it was read: TGTGCCAGCAGCCAAGTGTTACTAGCGGGGTCGCAGAGAGATACG. Protein: CASSQVLLAGSQRDT. The complete CDR3 reads CASSQVLLAGSQRDTQYF.

Of note for this clone: The read ends 3 residues before the CDR3 terminus; that terminus is restored from the germline J gene. The chain combines TRBV2 with TRBJ2-7; no reliable D call. CDR1 and CDR2 (germline): SNHLY, FYNNEI. V was cut by 1 base and J by 5 bases, with 6 bases left in between. CDR3 length: 12 amino acids. The CDR3 DNA, read in part, is TGTGCCAGCAGTGAAGACGAGGACGAG. Protein: CASSEDEDE. Given in full, the CDR3 is CASSEDEDEQYF.

Regarding this clone: The DNA ends 3 residues before the CDR3 does, and the rest of the CDR3 is filled in from the germline J gene. V is TRBV5-1 and J is TRBJ2-3; D unclear. The germline V gene has CDR1 SGHRS and CDR2 YFSETQ. The CDR3 extends over 14 amino acids. V was clipped by 0 bases and J by 5 bases, with 10 bases between them. The CDR3 loop is CASSLVADLDTQYF. CDR3 DNA, as far as it was read: TGCGCCAGCAGCTTGGTGGCAGATTTAGATACG.

The CDR3 loop is CASSSEQGLETQYF. CDR3 bases read: TGTGCCAGCAGCTCTGAACAGGGGTTGGAGACC. The chain has TRBV7-8 and TRBJ2-5; 7 positions agree with TRBD1. The read gets to within 3 residues of the CDR3 end, and the germline J gene fills in the rest. The CDR3 covers 14 residues. V trimming: 4 bases; J trimming: 5 bases; junction bases outside the gene matches: 7. In germline, CDR1 is SGHVS, CDR2 FQNEAQ.

CDR3 bases read: TGCAGCGTCATCGGACAGGGAGGGGAAACC. Encoded protein: CSVIGQGGET. The CDR3 reads in full as CSVIGQGGETQYF. The chain joins TRBV29-1 to TRBJ2-5, with D possibly matching TRBD1 (8 bases). The read finishes 3 residues shy of the CDR3 end, and the germline J gene is used to complete it. The CDR3 is 13 amino acids. In germline, CDR1 is SQVTM, CDR2 ANQGSEA.

Remarks on this clone: The missing CDR3 end, 3 residues past where the read stops, is filled in from the germline J gene. The rearrangement uses TRBV11-2 and TRBJ2-5; 7 positions match TRBD2. The CDR3 runs 14 residues. Looked up from germline, CDR1 is SGHAT and CDR2 is FQNNGV. The V segment lost 5 bases and the J segment 3 bases; nucleotides outside the gene matches: 6. The sequenced CDR3 bases are TGTGCCAGCAGCCCATTTGCGGGGGAAGAGACC. It specifies CASSPFAGEET. The CDR3 as a whole reads CASSPFAGEETQYF.